A single T cell receptor (beta chain) is shown here with its context. These data come from a study of CD8 T cells in Susac syndrome. Random hexamers served to reverse transcribe roughly 0.5 to 1 ug RNA. TCRdb itself ran the immunoSEQ multiplex PCR reads through MiXCR, one entry per CDR3 protein. Found here are under 200,000 distinct CDR3 sequences, roughly 90% of them singletons; the top ten hold about 0.1%. The CD8+ and CD4+ T cells were isolated magnetically using a negative isolation approach, whereas the TEMRA cells were enriched by FACS. This CDR3 has 15 residues. CDR1 is SGHAT, CDR2 FQNNGV, per germline. V was clipped by 5 bases and J by 3 bases, with 16 bases between them.

The chain uses TRBV11-2 and TRBJ1-2; TRBD1 might be the D (5 bases). Source material: CD4+ T cells from PBMCs. The TCR comes from a human donor with Susac syndrome. The CDR3 is CASSGHRERDYGYTF. In DNA, the CDR3 is TGTGCCAGCAGCGGACATAGGGAGAGAGACTATGGCTACACCTTC.